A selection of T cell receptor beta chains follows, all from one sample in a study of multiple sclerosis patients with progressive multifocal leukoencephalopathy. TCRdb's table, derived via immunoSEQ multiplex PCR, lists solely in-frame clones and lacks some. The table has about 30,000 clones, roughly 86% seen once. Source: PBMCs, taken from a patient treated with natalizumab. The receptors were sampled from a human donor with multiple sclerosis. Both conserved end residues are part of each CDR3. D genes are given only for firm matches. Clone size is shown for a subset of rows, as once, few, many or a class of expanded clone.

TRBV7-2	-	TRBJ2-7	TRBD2	CASRPGTRGYEQYF	TGTGCCAGCAGACCCGGGACTAGAGGGTACGAGCAGTACTTC
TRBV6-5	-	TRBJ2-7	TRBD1	CASSYSRDRSYEQYF	TGTGCCAGCAGTTACTCGAGGGACAGGTCTTACGAGCAGTACTTC
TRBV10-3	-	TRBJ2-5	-	CAISDPFYPETQYF	TGTGCCATCAGTGACCCTTTTTACCCGGAGACCCAGTACTTC
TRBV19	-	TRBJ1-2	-	CASSIGQPPSYGYTF	TGTGCCAGTAGTATCGGACAACCCCCCTCCTATGGCTACACCTTC
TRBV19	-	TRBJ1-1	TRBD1	CASSPRGRVKAFF	TGTGCCAGTAGTCCCAGGGGGCGCGTGAAAGCTTTCTTT
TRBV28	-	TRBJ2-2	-	CASSLFMIGELFF	TGTGCCAGCAGTTTATTTATGATCGGGGAGCTGTTTTTT
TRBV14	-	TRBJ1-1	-	CASSPYLGRGNTEAFF	TGTGCCAGCAGCCCCTATTTGGGCCGAGGGAACACTGAAGCTTTCTTT
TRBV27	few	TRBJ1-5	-	CASKAIGNDQPQHF	TGTGCCAGCAAGGCGATTGGGAACGATCAGCCCCAGCATTTT
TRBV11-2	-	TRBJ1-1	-	CASSLDHGRPFEAFF	TGTGCCAGCAGCTTAGATCACGGCAGGCCGTTTGAAGCTTTCTTT
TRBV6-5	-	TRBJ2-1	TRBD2	CASKRMAGGPGEQFF	TGTGCCAGTAAGAGGATGGCGGGAGGGCCCGGTGAGCAGTTCTTC
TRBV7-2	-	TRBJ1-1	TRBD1	CASSLVGQQF	TGTGCCAGCAGCTTAGTGGGACAGCAGTTT
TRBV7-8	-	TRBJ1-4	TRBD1	CASSSLGQGGEKLFF	TGTGCCAGCAGCTCCCTCGGACAGGGAGGGGAAAAACTGTTTTTT
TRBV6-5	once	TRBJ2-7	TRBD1	CASSRDRPYEQYF	TGTGCCAGCAGCCGGGACAGGCCCTACGAGCAGTACTTC
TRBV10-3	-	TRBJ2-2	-	CAGRGARNTGELFF	TGTGCCGGCCGGGGGGCGCGAAATACCGGGGAGCTGTTTTTT
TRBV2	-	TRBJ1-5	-	CASSEDRLPQPQHF	TGTGCCAGCAGTGAGGACCGACTGCCACAGCCCCAGCATTTT
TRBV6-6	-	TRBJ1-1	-	CASSPADRYTEAFF	TGTGCCAGCAGTCCCGCCGACAGATACACTGAAGCTTTCTTT
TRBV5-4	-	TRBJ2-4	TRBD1	CASSPGQESIQYF	TGTGCCAGCAGCCCAGGACAGGAGAGCATTCAGTACTTC
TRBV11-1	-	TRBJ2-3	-	CASSSSRGTDTQYF	TGTGCCAGCAGCTCCAGCCGGGGCACAGATACGCAGTATTTT
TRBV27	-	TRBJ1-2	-	CASRAGAVGGYTF	TGTGCCAGTCGGGCGGGGGCGGTGGGTGGCTACACCTTC
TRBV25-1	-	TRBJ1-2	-	CASSAFYGYTF	TGTGCCAGCAGTGCTTTTTACGGCTACACCTTC
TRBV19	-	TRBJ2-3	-	CASSIWTSTDTQYF	TGTGCCAGTAGTATTTGGACCTCCACAGATACGCAGTATTTT
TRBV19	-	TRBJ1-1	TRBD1	CASSNLPGQGRQKAFF	TGTGCCAGTAGTAACCTTCCGGGACAGGGTAGGCAAAAAGCTTTCTTT
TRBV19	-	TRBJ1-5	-	CASSIQQNQPQHF	TGTGCCAGTAGTATACAGCAAAATCAGCCCCAGCATTTT
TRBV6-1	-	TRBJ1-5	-	CASSERGGASNQPQHF	TGTGCCAGCAGTGAACGGGGGGGGGCTAGCAATCAGCCCCAGCATTTT
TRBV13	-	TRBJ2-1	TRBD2	CASSPAGVGPHNEQFF	TGTGCCAGCAGCCCAGCGGGAGTCGGTCCCCACAATGAGCAGTTCTTC
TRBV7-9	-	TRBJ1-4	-	CASSFVNLAWGLSGEKLFF	TGTGCCAGCAGCTTTGTTAACCTCGCCTGGGGACTATCTGGGGAAAAACTGTTTTTT
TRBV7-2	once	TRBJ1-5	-	CASSLDPHQPQHF	TGTGCCAGCAGCTTAGACCCGCACCAGCCCCAGCATTTT
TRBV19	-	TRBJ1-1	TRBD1	CASSGQGFTEAFF	TGTGCCAGTAGCGGACAGGGGTTCACTGAAGCTTTCTTT
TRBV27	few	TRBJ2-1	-	CASSLMGKDYNEQFF	TGTGCCAGCAGTTTAATGGGCAAAGACTACAATGAGCAGTTCTTC
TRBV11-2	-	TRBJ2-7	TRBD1	CASSWGQPYEQYF	TGTGCCAGCAGCTGGGGACAGCCCTACGAGCAGTACTTC
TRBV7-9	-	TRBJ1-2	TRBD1	CASSPRQGHYGYTF	TGTGCCAGCAGCCCCCGACAGGGCCACTATGGCTACACCTTC
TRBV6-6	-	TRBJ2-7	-	CASSRAPSYEQYF	TGTGCCAGCAGTCGGGCCCCATCATACGAGCAGTACTTC
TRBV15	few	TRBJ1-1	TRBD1	CATSRGQGLLGAFF	TGTGCCACCAGCAGGGGACAGGGCTTATTAGGAGCTTTCTTT
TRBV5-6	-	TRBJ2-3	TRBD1	CASSSRDRGTDTQYF	TGTGCCAGCAGCTCCCGGGACAGGGGCACAGATACGCAGTATTTT
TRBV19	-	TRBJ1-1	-	CASSIVNGPNTEAFF	TGTGCCAGTAGTATAGTTAACGGCCCGAACACTGAAGCTTTCTTT
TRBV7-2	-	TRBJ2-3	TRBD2	CASSADSGSGDTQYF	TGTGCCAGCAGCGCCGATAGCGGGAGTGGGGATACGCAGTATTTT
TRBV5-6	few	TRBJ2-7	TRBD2	CASSRVAGVNGEQYF	TGTGCCAGCAGCCGGGTGGCGGGAGTTAATGGCGAGCAGTACTTC
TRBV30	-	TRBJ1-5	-	CACGRSWDQPQHF	TGTGCCTGCGGACGGTCATGGGATCAGCCCCAGCATTTT
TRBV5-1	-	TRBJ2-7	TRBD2	CASSFGLAQDEQYF	TGCGCCAGCAGCTTCGGACTAGCGCAGGACGAGCAGTACTTC
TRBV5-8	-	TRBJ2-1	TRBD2	CASSLGLAGNEQFF	TGTGCCAGCAGCTTGGGACTAGCGGGTAATGAGCAGTTCTTC
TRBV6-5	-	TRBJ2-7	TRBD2	CASSSTSGTGTYEQYF	TGTGCCAGCAGTTCCACTAGCGGGACCGGGACCTACGAGCAGTACTTC
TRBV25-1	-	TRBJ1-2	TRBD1	CASSPEGTGYDGYTF	TGTGCCAGCAGTCCGGAAGGGACAGGCTACGATGGCTACACCTTC
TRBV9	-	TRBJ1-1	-	CASSAGANTEAFF	TGTGCCAGCAGCGCGGGGGCTAACACTGAAGCTTTCTTT